This is a list of T cell receptor beta chains from one sample in a study of regulatory T cells in long-lasting Graves disease. TCRdb reanalysed the multiplex PCR reads using MiXCR and keeps one entry per CDR3 protein. The repertoire holds a few hundred thousand distinct CDR3 sequences, with approximately 12% as singletons. The same specimen was also included in a second study, on T cells in Graves' hyperthyroidism and ophthalmopathy.

The sequencing here drew on peripheral blood mononuclear cells (PBMCs), taken at new diagnosis, from a patient treated with antithyroid drugs. All receptors derive from a woman under 30 with Graves disease. The CDR3 runs from the conserved cysteine through the conserved F or W. Each record gives: D gene, clone size, V gene, J gene, CDR3 protein, CDR3 DNA. A D gene is named only where the DNA matches it firmly. Not all rows give a size; the values are once, few, many and, for expanded clones, a class.

D: -
size: many
V: TRBV7-2
J: TRBJ1-6
CDR3: CASSLARGNNSPLHF
DNA: TGTGCCAGCAGCTTAGCCAGAGGAAATAATTCACCCCTCCACTTT

D: -
size: -
V: TRBV6-2/TRBV6-3
J: TRBJ2-3
CDR3: CASSEWDSTDTQYF
DNA: TGTGCCAGCAGTGAGTGGGATAGCACAGATACGCAGTATTTT

D: TRBD1
size: many
V: TRBV12-3/TRBV12-4
J: TRBJ2-3
CDR3: CASSQWDSRTDTQYF
DNA: TGTGCCAGCAGTCAATGGGACAGCCGCACAGATACGCAGTATTTT

D: -
size: many
V: TRBV5-5
J: TRBJ2-7
CDR3: CASSLPDRSYEQYF
DNA: TGTGCCAGCAGCTTACCCGACAGGTCCTACGAGCAGTACTTC

D: TRBD1
size: many
V: TRBV11-1
J: TRBJ2-2
CDR3: CASSFGRGRGTGELFF
DNA: TGTGCCAGCAGCTTCGGCAGGGGGAGAGGCACCGGGGAGCTGTTTTTT

D: -
size: many
V: TRBV5-5
J: TRBJ2-7
CDR3: CASSPGEGRAYEQYF
DNA: TGTGCCAGCAGTCCTGGTGAGGGAAGGGCCTACGAGCAGTACTTC

D: -
size: many
V: TRBV14
J: TRBJ2-5
CDR3: CASSQGRLGPEETQYF
DNA: TGTGCCAGCAGCCAAGGACGCCTCGGACCGGAGGAGACCCAGTACTTC

D: -
size: -
V: TRBV5-1
J: TRBJ1-1
CDR3: CASSLRGVLRTEAFF
DNA: TGCGCCAGCAGCTTGAGGGGGGTCCTTAGGACTGAAGCTTTCTTT

D: -
size: many
V: TRBV10-3
J: TRBJ1-1
CDR3: CAISERQTMNTEAFF
DNA: TGTGCCATCAGTGAGCGTCAGACCATGAACACTGAAGCTTTCTTT

D: -
size: many
V: TRBV5-1
J: TRBJ2-5
CDR3: CASSLVGQETQYF
DNA: TGCGCCAGCAGCTTGGTGGGCCAAGAGACCCAGTACTTC

D: -
size: many
V: TRBV11-2
J: TRBJ2-1
CDR3: CASSLSRGRNYNEQFF
DNA: TGTGCCAGCAGCTTATCCCGAGGTCGCAATTACAATGAGCAGTTCTTC

D: -
size: many
V: TRBV6-2/TRBV6-3
J: TRBJ1-1
CDR3: CAIGETRVAAFF
DNA: TGTGCCATCGGGGAGACCAGGGTAGCAGCTTTCTTT

D: -
size: -
V: TRBV7-9
J: TRBJ1-5
CDR3: CASSSAGLLDDQPQHF
DNA: TGTGCCAGCAGCTCCGCGGGACTCCTGGACGATCAGCCCCAGCATTTT

D: -
size: many
V: TRBV6-5
J: TRBJ1-1
CDR3: CASSYGRDTEAFF
DNA: TGTGCCAGCAGTTACGGGCGGGATACTGAAGCTTTCTTT

D: -
size: few
V: TRBV19
J: TRBJ2-1
CDR3: CASSIPGSQGNEQFF
DNA: TGTGCCAGTAGTATCCCCGGTAGTCAGGGCAATGAGCAGTTCTTC

D: -
size: -
V: TRBV29-1
J: TRBJ2-2
CDR3: CSVIGPTGELFF
DNA: TGCAGCGTTATTGGGCCCACCGGGGAGCTGTTTTTT

D: -
size: many
V: TRBV12-3/TRBV12-4
J: TRBJ1-1
CDR3: CASNPKGGYTEAFF
DNA: TGTGCCAGCAACCCAAAGGGGGGGTACACTGAAGCTTTCTTT

D: TRBD1
size: many
V: TRBV12-3/TRBV12-4
J: TRBJ1-5
CDR3: CASSHSRSGTGTQPQHF
DNA: TGTGCCAGCAGCCATTCTCGCTCCGGGACAGGGACTCAGCCCCAGCATTTT

D: -
size: many
V: TRBV4-3
J: TRBJ2-3
CDR3: CASSHRPSDTQYF
DNA: TGCGCCAGCAGCCACCGTCCCAGCGATACGCAGTATTTT

D: -
size: -
V: TRBV2
J: TRBJ2-1
CDR3: CASLGAGLSYNEQFF
DNA: TGTGCCAGCTTAGGGGCAGGGCTCTCCTACAATGAGCAGTTCTTC